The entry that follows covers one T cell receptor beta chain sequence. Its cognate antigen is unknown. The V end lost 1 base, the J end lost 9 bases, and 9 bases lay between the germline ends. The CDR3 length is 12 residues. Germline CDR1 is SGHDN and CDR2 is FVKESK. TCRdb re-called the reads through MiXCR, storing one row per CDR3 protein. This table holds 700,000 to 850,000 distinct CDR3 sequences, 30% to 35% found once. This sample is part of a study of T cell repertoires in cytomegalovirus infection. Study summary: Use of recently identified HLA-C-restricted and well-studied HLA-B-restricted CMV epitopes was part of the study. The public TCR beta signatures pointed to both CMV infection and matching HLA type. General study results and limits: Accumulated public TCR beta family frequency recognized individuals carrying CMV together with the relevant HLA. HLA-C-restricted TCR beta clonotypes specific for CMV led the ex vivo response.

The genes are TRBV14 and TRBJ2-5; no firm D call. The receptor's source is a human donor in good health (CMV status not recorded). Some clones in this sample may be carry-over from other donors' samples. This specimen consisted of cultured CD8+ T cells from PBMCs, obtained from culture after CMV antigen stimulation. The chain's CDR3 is CASSQGHEAQYF. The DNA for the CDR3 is TGTGCCAGCAGCCAAGGTCATGAGGCCCAGTACTTC.